The 2 T cell receptor beta chains listed next were all sequenced from one sample in a study of vaccination effects on CD4 cells after COVID-19. Before sequencing, viral peptide pools were used by the ViraFEST assay to expand antigen-specific CD4+ T cells. Cells that had been cultured for less than eleven days were the source of isolated CD4+ T cells. BNT162b2 vaccine or mRNA-1273 vaccine was given to participants in two doses. Clones were read by immunoSEQ multiplex PCR, and TCRdb kept only the in-frame ones, dropping some. Of about 22,000 clones listed, more than 65% are singletons. Their recognized antigens are unknown. Sample: CD4+ T cells from PBMCs cultured with HCoV-NL63 spike peptides, taken after COVID-19 vaccination. These receptors were collected from a human donor who received a COVID-19 vaccine.

This chain connects TRBV2 to TRBJ2-1; D call uncertain. With 6 bases removed from V and 7 bases from J, the gap between germline ends came to 13 bases. Germline V gives CDR1 SNHLY, CDR2 FYNNEI. The CDR3 contains 13 residues. CDR3 sequence: CASRDVLSNEQFF. CDR3 coding DNA: TGTGCCAGCAGGGATGTTTTGTCGAATGAGCAGTTCTTC. Complete variable domain (other parts from reference TRBV2 and TRBJ2-1): EPEVTQTPSHQVTQMGQEVILRCVPISNHLYFYWYRQILGQKVEFLVSFYNNEISEKSEIFDDQFSVERPDGSNFTLKIRSTKLEDSAMYFCASRDVLSNEQFFGPGTRLTVL.

The rearrangement links TRBV5-1 to TRBJ2-1; 8 bases fit TRBD1. V gave up 2 bases and J gave up 9 bases; unmatched junction bases: 10. Germline CDR1 and CDR2: SGHRS and YFSETQ. The CDR3 is made up of 15 amino acids. The CDR3 DNA follows: TGCGCCAGCAGCTTAAGAGACAGGGGTCCGAGTGAGCAGTTCTTC. It is translated as CASSLRDRGPSEQFF.